Included here is one TCR beta chain sequence, with context. The antigen is undetermined. The use of a sample-barcoded 5' primer and a J-beta primer mix characterized a second PCR of roughly 7 to 12 cycles. From the 5' RACE reads, TCRdb called clonotypes with MiXCR, one entry per CDR3 protein. The sample includes more than 600,000 distinct CDR3 sequences, approximately 25% of them seen just once. The sample comes from a study of blood T cells in healthy people across ages. The authors extracted at least 6 micrograms of total RNA per sample. General study results and limits: A greater number of naive CD4+ cells and higher diversity distinguished long-lived donors from aged donors.

Trimming removed 5 bases at V and 1 base at J, with 9 bases between. CDR1 is SEHNR and CDR2 is FQNEAQ in the germline V gene (reference sequence). This CDR3 contains 14 residues. This sample was shared with a second study, whose subject was T cells of mothers and their children. As that study records: Thymic selection molds TCR recombination output in much the same way for related pairs as for unrelated pairs.

Material: blood. This receptor was taken from a boy under 18 in good health. The chain is built from TRBV7-9 and TRBJ1-5; D gene unclear. For the CDR3, the DNA is TGTGCCAGCAGCCCTTGGGAGAGCAATCAGCCCCAGCATTTT. It is translated as CASSPWESNQPQHF.